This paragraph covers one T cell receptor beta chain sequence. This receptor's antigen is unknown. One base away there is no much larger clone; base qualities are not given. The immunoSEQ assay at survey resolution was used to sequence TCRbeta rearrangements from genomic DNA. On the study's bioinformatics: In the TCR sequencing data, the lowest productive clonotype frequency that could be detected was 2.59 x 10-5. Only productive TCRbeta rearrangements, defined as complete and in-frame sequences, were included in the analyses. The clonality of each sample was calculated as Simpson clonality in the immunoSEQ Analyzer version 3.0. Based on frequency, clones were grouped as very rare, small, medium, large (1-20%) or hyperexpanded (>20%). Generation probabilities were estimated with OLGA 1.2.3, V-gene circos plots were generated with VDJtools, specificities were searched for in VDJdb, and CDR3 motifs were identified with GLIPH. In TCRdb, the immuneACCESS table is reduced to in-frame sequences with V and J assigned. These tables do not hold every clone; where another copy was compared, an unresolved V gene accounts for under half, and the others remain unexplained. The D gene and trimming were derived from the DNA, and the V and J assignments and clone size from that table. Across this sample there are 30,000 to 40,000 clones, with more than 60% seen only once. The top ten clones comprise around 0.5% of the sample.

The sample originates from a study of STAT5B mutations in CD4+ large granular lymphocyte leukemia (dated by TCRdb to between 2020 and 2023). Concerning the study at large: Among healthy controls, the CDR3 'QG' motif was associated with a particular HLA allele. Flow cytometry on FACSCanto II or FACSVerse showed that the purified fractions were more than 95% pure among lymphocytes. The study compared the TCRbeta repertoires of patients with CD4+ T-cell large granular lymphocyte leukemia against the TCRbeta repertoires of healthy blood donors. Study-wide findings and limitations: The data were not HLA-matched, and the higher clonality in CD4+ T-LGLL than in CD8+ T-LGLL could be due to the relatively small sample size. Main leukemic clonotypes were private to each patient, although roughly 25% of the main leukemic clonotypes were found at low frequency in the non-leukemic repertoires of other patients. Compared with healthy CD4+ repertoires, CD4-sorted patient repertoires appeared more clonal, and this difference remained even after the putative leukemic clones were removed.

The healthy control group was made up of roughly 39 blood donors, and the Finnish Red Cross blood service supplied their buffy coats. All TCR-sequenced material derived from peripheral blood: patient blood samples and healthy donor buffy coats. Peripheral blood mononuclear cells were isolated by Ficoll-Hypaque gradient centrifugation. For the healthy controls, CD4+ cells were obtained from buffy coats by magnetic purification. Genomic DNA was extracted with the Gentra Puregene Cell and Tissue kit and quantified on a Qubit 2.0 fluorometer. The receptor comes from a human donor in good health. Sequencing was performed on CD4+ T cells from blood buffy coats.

The sequence in DNA is TGCGCCAGCACGCGCTTTGGGGGCCACACCGGGGAGCTGTTTTTT. Protein translation: CASTRFGGHTGELFF. In this chain, TRBV10-1 is recombined with TRBJ2-2; tentative D gene TRBD1, with 6 bases matching. The germline V gene (reference sequence) sets CDR1 to WNHNN and CDR2 to SYGVQD. The junction shows trimming of 7 bases on V and 3 bases on J, plus 15 bases between the germline ends. From the cysteine through the phenylalanine, the CDR3 covers 15 amino acids. This entry keeps only the CDR3 DNA: 45 bases, framed from base 1.